The 7 T cell receptor beta chains below all came from one sample that was sequenced in a study of human T cells and chemical hapten exposure. A single record per CDR3 protein comes from TCRdb applying MiXCR to the RACE reads. The table lists some 400,000 distinct CDR3 sequences, more than 4.5% of them singletons. Time point here: pre-sensitization, week 0. Treatment described: therapeutic diphenylcyclopropenone sensitization with weekly scalp DPC. Sequenced material: whole blood, taken in connection with sensitization to the hapten diphenylcyclopropenone (DPC). All receptors derive from a woman aged 50 to 60 with alopecia areata. Some clones in this sample may be carry-over from other donors' samples.

This clonotype has ten or more counts. The chain joins TRBV3-1 to TRBJ1-2; 12 positions match TRBD1. This CDR3 has 15 residues. The V gene's germline CDR1 is LGHDT and CDR2 YNNKEL (reference sequence). V gave up 2 bases and J gave up 7 bases; unmatched junction bases: 5. The DNA of the CDR3 is TGTGCCAGCAGCCAAATGGGACAGGGGGCTGGTGGCTACACCTTC. It yields the protein CASSQMGQGAGGYTF. Filled out from reference TRBV3-1 and TRBJ1-2, the complete variable domain reads DTAVSQTPKYLVTQMGNDKSIKCEQNLGHDTMYWYKQDSKKFLKIMFSYNNKELIINETVPNRFSPKSPDKAHLNLHINSLELGDSAVYFCASSQMGQGAGGYTFGSGTRLTVV.

The chain joins TRBV24-1 to TRBJ2-6; D unresolved. Trimming cost V 0 bases and J 1 base, with 9 bases left between them. The CDR3 is 17 amino acids. Germline V gene lookup returns CDR1 KGHDR and CDR2 SFDVKD. CDR3 bases: TGTGCCACCAGTGATTTGGATTGGAGATCTGGGGCCAACGTCCTGACTTTC. Its protein is CATSDLDWRSGANVLTF.

This chain joins TRBV18 and TRBJ2-7; 7 bases line up with TRBD2. CDR1 is KGHSH, CDR2 LQKENI, per germline. The CDR3 runs to 16 residues. The junction had 8 bases not matched to a gene; V was cut back by 3 bases and J by 0 bases. The CDR3 nucleotides are TGTGCCAGCTCACCGTCGGGACTACCGAGCTCCTACGAGCAGTACTTC. Amino acids: CASSPSGLPSSYEQYF.

The sample holds many counts of this clonotype. The J gene is TRBJ2-3, the V gene TRBV12-5, with 9 positions matching TRBD2. J gave up 8 bases and V 3 bases, and 3 bases lay outside the gene matches. The CDR3 has 13 residues. CDR1 is LGHNT, CDR2 FRNRAP, per germline. The CDR3 protein is CASGFSGRATQYF. The CDR3 DNA is TGTGCTAGTGGTTTTAGCGGGAGAGCTACGCAGTATTTT.

This clonotype was detected ten times or more. The CDR3 sequence: CASSLSAGYEQYF. The CDR3 DNA reads TGTGCCAGCAGTTTAAGCGCAGGGTACGAGCAGTACTTC. The chain has TRBV12-3 or TRBV12-4 and TRBJ2-7, with TRBD1 as a possible D gene (5 bases). Trimming stripped 2 bases from V and 4 bases from J, with 9 bases between. This CDR3 is built from 13 residues.

The chain has TRBV21-1 and TRBJ2-7; the D segment call TRBD1 is taken from the table without a DNA check. TRBV21-1 is a pseudogene locus. This CDR3 spans 17 amino acids. This chain's CDR3 is CASSKRFVVPATYEQYF. CDR3 nucleotide sequence: TGTGCCAGCAGCAAAAGGTTCGTGGTCCCGGCTACCTACGAGCAGTACTTC.

This clonotype has ten or more counts. The chain uses TRBV24-1 and TRBJ2-3; D is perhaps TRBD2 (5 bases). This CDR3 has 14 amino acids. V lost 3 bases and J lost 6, with 12 bases in between. The germline CDR1 and CDR2 sequences are KGHDR and SFDVKD. CDR3 coding DNA: TGTGCCACCAGTGATGCCACCGGACTGGATACGCAGTATTTT. This gives the protein CATSDATGLDTQYF.